This section outlines one T cell receptor (beta chain) sequence together with its context. The antigen is undetermined. The sample is drawn from a study of cytotoxic CD8 clonotypes in ibrutinib-treated CLL. Study findings and constraints: Clonality correlated strongly with circulating CD8+ T cells and exceeded age-matched healthy donors at baseline. Under treatment, the uncommon public clonotypes either contracted or remained stable.

After removal of 0 bases from V and 7 bases from J, the junction contained 12 bases not matched to a gene. The CDR3 runs to 16 residues. Germline V gene sequence: CDR1 GTSNPN, CDR2 SVGIG (reference sequence). Libraries were prepared by immunoSEQ multiplex PCR; TCRdb keeps only in-frame clonotypes and omits some of them. The sample consists of over 100,000 clones, approximately 56% of them appearing once. V gene TRBV30 combines with J gene TRBJ1-2; 9 bases are shared with TRBD1. The source was PBMCs, collected after 24 months of ibrutinib treatment. This TCR was sampled from a human donor with chronic lymphocytic leukemia. CDR3 nucleotides: TGTGCCTGGAGTGTACTTCGGGACAGGGTATACGGTGGCTACACCTTC. It is translated as CAWSVLRDRVYGGYTF.